This passage covers 10 T cell receptor beta chains from one sample sequenced in a study of neurological immune-mediated disorders. MiXCR, run by TCRdb on the 5' RACE reads, gives a single entry per CDR3 protein. The sample shows some 57,000 distinct CDR3 sequences, 4% to 6% of them seen only once. The specimen sequenced was PBMCs. The source is a woman aged 45-65 years with multiple sclerosis.

This clonotype was counted at least ten times. This rearrangement joins TRBV6-6 to TRBJ2-7; 8 bases fit TRBD2. The CDR3 sequence is 13 residues long. Germline V lookup: CDR1 MNHNY, CDR2 SVGAGI (reference sequence). V lost 0 bases to trimming and J lost 7 bases; unmatched junction nucleotides: 2. The chain's CDR3 is CASSYSSGGEQYV. As DNA, the CDR3 is TGTGCCAGCAGTTACTCATCGGGAGGGGAGCAGTACGTC.

In its sample, this clonotype was seen many times. The V call is TRBV5-1, the J call TRBJ2-3, with no clear D. V lost 0 bases and J 3 bases, leaving 11 bases between the germline ends. The CDR3 totals 15 residues. The germline V gene has CDR1 SGHRS and CDR2 YFSETQ. The DNA for the CDR3 is TGCGCCAGCAGCTTGGTCGCGACACTTACAGATACGCAGTATTTT. Encoded protein: CASSLVATLTDTQYF. Full variable domain (missing parts from reference TRBV5-1 and TRBJ2-3): KAGVTQTPRYLIKTRGQQVTLSCSPISGHRSVSWYQQTPGQGLQFLFEYFSETQRNKGNFPGRFSGRQFSNSRSEMNVSTLELGDSALYLCASSLVATLTDTQYFGPGTRLTVL.

By frequency in the sample, this clonotype is medium-sized. The chain combines TRBV5-1 with TRBJ2-3, with 13 bases lining up with TRBD2. Germline assignment: CDR1 SGHRS and CDR2 YFSETQ. Trimming at V came to 4 bases and at J to 4 bases, leaving 3 bases not matched to a gene. The CDR3 is made up of 15 amino acids. CDR3 coding DNA: TGCGCCAGCAGCCTCGGACTAGCGGGGGCAGATACGCAGTATTTT. This codes for CASSLGLAGADTQYF.

This clonotype has ten or more counts. As DNA, the CDR3 is TGTGCCAGCAGCTTGCCAGACACCGGGGAGCTGTTTTTT. Amino acids: CASSLPDTGELFF. The chain uses TRBV5-6 and TRBJ2-2; no definite D call. Germline loops: CDR1 SGHDT, CDR2 YYEEEE. V lost 1 base and J lost 3, with 4 bases in between. The CDR3 spans 13 residues.

In this sample, this clonotype turned up many times. The rearrangement uses TRBV5-6 and TRBJ2-3; 8 nucleotides match TRBD1. The CDR3 loop spans 18 amino acids. Losses at the gene ends were 0 bases for V and 2 bases for J; bases not matched to a gene: 11. Germline V gene sequence: CDR1 SGHDT, CDR2 YYEEEE. The CDR3 is CASSLGPPTGDNTDTQYF. CDR3 sequence (DNA): TGTGCCAGCAGCTTGGGGCCACCGACAGGGGATAACACAGATACGCAGTATTTT. Full variable domain (outside the CDR3, taken from reference TRBV5-6 and TRBJ2-3): DAGVTQSPTHLIKTRGQQVTLRCSPKSGHDTVSWYQQALGQGPQFIFQYYEEEERQRGNFPDRFSGHQFPNYSSELNVNALLLGDSALYLCASSLGPPTGDNTDTQYFGPGTRLTVL.

This clonotype was counted many times. The chain joins TRBV7-8 to TRBJ2-5; perhaps TRBD2 as D (6 bases). Germline V gene lookup returns CDR1 SGHVS and CDR2 FQNEAQ. This CDR3 contains 14 residues. V lost 5 bases and J lost 5, with 15 bases in between. The CDR3 sequence is CASSLWDFQETQYF. CDR3 coding DNA: TGTGCCAGCAGCCTCTGGGACTTTCAGGAGACCCAGTACTTC.

This clonotype was seen repeatedly, ten times or more. The V call is TRBV29-1, the J call TRBJ1-1; D gene ambiguous. Germline V gives CDR1 SQVTM, CDR2 ANQGSEA. CDR3 length equals 13 residues. Deletions cut 3 bases from V and 2 bases from J, with 10 bases between. The CDR3 nucleotides read TGCAGCGTTGATGTAGGCAGAAACACTGAAGCTTTCTTT. As protein: CSVDVGRNTEAFF. The whole variable domain, filled in from reference TRBV29-1 and TRBJ1-1, reads SAVISQKPSRDICQRGTSLTIQCQVDSQVTMMFWYRQQPGQSLTLIATANQGSEATYESGFVIDKFPISRPNLTFSTLTVSNMSPEDSSIYLCSVDVGRNTEAFFGQGTRLTVV.

This clonotype was observed at least ten times. This sequence joins TRBV7-9 and TRBJ1-1; D uncertain. Between the trimmed V and J ends, which lost 5 bases and 0 bases, there was a span of 7 bases. The CDR3 length is 13 residues. CDR1 is SEHNR and CDR2 is FQNEAQ in the germline V gene (reference sequence). The CDR3 protein is CASSAIMNTEAFF. The CDR3 nucleotides are TGTGCCAGCAGCGCCATAATGAACACTGAAGCTTTCTTT.

This clonotype came up many times. The J gene is TRBJ2-2, the V gene TRBV24-1, with 7 bases that match TRBD2. The CDR3 runs to 16 residues. The trim removed 3 bases at V and 0 bases at J, leaving 3 bases unmatched. CDR1 and CDR2 from the germline V gene are KGHDR and SFDVKD. CDR3 in DNA: TGTGCCACCAGTGATCCGGGGGGAGCGAACACCGGGGAGCTGTTTTTT. This codes for CATSDPGGANTGELFF.

This clonotype was counted between two and nine times. J is TRBJ1-5 and V is TRBV3-1, with a tentative D call TRBD1 (6 bases). With 7 bases removed from V and 4 bases from J, the gap between germline ends came to 11 bases. The CDR3 is 13 amino acids. Germline lookup yields CDR1 LGHDT and CDR2 YNNKEL (reference sequence). CDR3 in amino acids: CASTQGLNQPQHF. CDR3 nucleotides: TGTGCCAGCACCCAGGGGTTGAATCAGCCCCAGCATTTT.